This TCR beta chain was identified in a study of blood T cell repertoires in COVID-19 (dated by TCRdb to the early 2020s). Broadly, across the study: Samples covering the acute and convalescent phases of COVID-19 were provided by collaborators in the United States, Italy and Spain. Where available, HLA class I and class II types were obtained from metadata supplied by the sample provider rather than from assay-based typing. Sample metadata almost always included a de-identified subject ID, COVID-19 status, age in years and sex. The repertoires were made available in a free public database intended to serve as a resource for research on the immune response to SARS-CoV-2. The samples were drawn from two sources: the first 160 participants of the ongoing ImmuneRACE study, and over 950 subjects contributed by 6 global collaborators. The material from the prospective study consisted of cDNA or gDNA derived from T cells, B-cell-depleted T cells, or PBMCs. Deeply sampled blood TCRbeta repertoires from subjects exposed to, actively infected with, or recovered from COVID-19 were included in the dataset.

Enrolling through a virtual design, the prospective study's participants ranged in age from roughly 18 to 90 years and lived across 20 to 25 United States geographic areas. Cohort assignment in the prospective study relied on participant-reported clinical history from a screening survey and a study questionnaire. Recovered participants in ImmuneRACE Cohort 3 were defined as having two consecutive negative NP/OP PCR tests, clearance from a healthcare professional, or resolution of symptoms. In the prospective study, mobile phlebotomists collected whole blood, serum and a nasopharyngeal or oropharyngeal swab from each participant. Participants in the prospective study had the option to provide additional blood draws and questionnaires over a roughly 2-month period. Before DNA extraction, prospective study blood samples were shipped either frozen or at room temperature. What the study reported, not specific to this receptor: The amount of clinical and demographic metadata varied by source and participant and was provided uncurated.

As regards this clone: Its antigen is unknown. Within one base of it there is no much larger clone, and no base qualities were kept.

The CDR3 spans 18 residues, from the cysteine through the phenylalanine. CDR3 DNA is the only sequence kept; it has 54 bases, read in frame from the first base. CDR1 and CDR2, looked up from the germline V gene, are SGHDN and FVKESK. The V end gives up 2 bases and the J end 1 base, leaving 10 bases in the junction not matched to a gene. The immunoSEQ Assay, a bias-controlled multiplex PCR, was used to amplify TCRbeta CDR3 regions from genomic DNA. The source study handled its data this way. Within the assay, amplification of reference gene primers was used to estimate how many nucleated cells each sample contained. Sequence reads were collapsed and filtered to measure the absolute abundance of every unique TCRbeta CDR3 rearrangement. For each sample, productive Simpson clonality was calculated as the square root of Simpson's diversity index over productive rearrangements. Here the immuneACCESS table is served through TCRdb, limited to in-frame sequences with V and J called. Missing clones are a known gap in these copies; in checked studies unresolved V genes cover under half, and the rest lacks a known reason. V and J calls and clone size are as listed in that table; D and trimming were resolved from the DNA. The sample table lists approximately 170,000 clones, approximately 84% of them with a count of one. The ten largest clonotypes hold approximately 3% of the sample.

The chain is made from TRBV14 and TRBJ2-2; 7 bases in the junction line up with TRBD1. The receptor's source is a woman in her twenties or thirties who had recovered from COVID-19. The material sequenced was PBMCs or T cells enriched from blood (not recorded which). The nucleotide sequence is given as TGTGCCAGCAGCCAACGAGGACAGGCCTTCGTGAACACCGGGGAGCTGTTTTTT. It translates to CASSQRGQAFVNTGELFF.